A single sample gave rise to the 5 T cell receptor beta chains below, sequenced in a study of cytomegalovirus exposure and HLA in healthy donors. Amplification used 60 Vbeta primers and 13 Jbeta primers. Sequencing was performed with immunoSEQ multiplex PCR; in TCRdb, only in-frame clones are kept and a portion is missing. The sample has roughly 100,000 clones, roughly 80% seen once. Sample: PBMCs. The origin of the receptors is a middle-aged man in good health and CMV-seronegative.

The chain's CDR3 is CASIGASDRFNEKLFF. The CDR3 DNA reads TGTGCCAGTATCGGGGCCTCGGACAGATTTAATGAAAAACTGTTTTTT. This sequence joins TRBV19 and TRBJ1-4, with D possibly matching TRBD1 (6 bases). V was cut by 7 bases and J by 4 bases, with 19 bases left in between. The CDR3 is 16 residues long. From germline, CDR1 is LNHDA and CDR2 SQIVND (reference sequence). The entire variable domain, with the rest obtained from reference TRBV19 and TRBJ1-4, is as follows: DGGITQSPKYLFRKEGQNVTLSCEQNLNHDAMYWYRQDPGQGLRLIYYSQIVNDFQKGDIAEGYSVSREKKESFPLTVTSAQKNPTAFYLCASIGASDRFNEKLFFGSGTQLSVL.

The chain recombines TRBV4-1 with TRBJ2-7; D is unresolved. This CDR3 is built from 12 residues. Trimming removed 0 bases from V and 5 bases from J, with 5 bases in between. Germline V gene data show CDR1 as MGHRA and CDR2 as YSYEKL. In nucleotides, the CDR3 is TGCGCCAGCAGCCAAGATGTCGACGAGCAGTACTTC. Translated: CASSQDVDEQYF.

The gene calls are TRBV5-4 and TRBJ1-1; D is possibly TRBD1 (6 bases). Trimming removed 4 bases at V and 0 bases at J, with 10 bases between. Germline V gene lookup returns CDR1 SGHNT and CDR2 YYREEE (reference sequence). The CDR3 has 14 residues. The CDR3 DNA is TGTGCCAGCAGCGGCGGACAGATGAACACTGAAGCTTTCTTT. It translates to CASSGGQMNTEAFF.

This CDR3 is CASSVGGDRGYNSPLHF. CDR3 bases: TGTGCCAGCAGCGTAGGAGGGGACAGGGGCTATAATTCACCCCTCCACTTT. The chain recombines TRBV9 with TRBJ1-6, with 10 nucleotides matching TRBD1. Trimming took 0 bases from V and 3 from J; bases not matched to a gene: 3. The CDR3 is made up of 17 amino acids. Per germline, CDR1 SGDLS and CDR2 YYNGEE.

The chain recombines TRBV29-1 with TRBJ1-2, with D hard to call. The V end lost 3 bases, the J end lost 0 bases, and 8 bases lay between the germline ends. CDR3 length: 13 residues. Per germline, CDR1 SQVTM and CDR2 ANQGSEA. The CDR3 is CSVEAGPNYGYTF. CDR3 bases: TGCAGCGTTGAGGCGGGTCCTAACTATGGCTACACCTTC.